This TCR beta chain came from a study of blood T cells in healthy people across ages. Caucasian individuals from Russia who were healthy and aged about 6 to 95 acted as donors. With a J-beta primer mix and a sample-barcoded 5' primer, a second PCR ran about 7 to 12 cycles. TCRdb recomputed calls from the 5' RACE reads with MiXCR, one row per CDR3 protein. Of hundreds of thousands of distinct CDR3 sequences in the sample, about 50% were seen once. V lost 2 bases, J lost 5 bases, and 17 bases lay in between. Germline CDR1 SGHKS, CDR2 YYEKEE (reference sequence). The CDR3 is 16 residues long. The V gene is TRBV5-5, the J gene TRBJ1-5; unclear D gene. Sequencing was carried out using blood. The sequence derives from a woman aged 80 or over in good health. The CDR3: CASSLRLGLGDQPQHF. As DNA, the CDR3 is TGTGCCAGCAGCTTAAGATTAGGTCTCGGGGATCAGCCCCAGCATTTT.